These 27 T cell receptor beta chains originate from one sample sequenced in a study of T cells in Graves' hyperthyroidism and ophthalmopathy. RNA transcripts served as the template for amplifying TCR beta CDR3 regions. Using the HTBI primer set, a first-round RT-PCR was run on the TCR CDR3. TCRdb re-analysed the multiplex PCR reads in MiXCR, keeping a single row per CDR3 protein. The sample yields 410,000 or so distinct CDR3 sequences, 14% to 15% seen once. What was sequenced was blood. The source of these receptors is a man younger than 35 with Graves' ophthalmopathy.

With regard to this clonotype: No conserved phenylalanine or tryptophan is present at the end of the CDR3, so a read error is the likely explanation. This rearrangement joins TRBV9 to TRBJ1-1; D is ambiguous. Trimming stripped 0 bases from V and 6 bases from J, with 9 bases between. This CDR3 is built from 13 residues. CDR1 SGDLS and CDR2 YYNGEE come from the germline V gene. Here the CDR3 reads CASSVGGGSEAFI. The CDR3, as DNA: TGTGCCAGCAGCGTAGGCGGAGGGTCTGAAGCTTTCATT.

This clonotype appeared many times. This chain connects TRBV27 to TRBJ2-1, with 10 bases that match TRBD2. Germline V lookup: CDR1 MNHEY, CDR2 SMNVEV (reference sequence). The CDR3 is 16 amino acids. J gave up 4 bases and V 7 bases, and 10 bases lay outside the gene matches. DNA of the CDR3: TGTGCCAGCACAATGATTAGCGGGAGGCCTTACAATGAGCAGTTCTTC. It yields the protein CASTMISGRPYNEQFF.

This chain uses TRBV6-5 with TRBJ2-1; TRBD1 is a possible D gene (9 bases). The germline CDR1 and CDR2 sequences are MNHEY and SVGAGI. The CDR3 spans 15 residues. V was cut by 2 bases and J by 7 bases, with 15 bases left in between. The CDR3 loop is CASSYGQGTSNEQFF. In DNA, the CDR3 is TGTGCCAGCAGTTACGGACAGGGGACTAGTAATGAGCAGTTCTTC.

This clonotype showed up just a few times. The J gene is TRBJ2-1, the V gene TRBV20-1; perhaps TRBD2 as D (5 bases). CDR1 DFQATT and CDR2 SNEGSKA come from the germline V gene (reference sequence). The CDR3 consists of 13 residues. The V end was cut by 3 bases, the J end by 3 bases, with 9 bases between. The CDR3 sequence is CSASGNLYNEQFF. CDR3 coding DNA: TGCAGTGCTAGCGGGAACCTCTACAATGAGCAGTTCTTC.

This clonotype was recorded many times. The CDR3 nucleotides are TGTGCCAGCTCACCACCCCAGCTATACCAAGAGACCCAGTACTTC. This gives the protein CASSPPQLYQETQYF. V gene TRBV18 combines with J gene TRBJ2-5, with unresolved D. The ends were cut back, 0 bases at V and 0 bases at J, with 8 bases in the middle. The CDR3 contains 15 residues. Germline V CDR1 and CDR2: KGHSH, LQKENI.

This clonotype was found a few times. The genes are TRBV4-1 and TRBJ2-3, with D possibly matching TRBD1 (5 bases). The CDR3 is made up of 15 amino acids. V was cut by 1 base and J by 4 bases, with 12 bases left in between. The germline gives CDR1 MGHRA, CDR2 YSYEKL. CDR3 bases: TGCGCCAGCAGCCAAGGGACATCCGGGCCAGATACGCAGTATTTT. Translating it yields CASSQGTSGPDTQYF.

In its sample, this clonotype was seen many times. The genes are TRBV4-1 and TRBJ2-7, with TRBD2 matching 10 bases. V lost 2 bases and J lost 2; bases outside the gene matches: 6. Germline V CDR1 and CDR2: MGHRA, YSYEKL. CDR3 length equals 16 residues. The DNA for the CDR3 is TGCGCCAGCAGCCAACCCGGGACTAGCGATCCCTACGAGCAGTACTTC. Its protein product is CASSQPGTSDPYEQYF.

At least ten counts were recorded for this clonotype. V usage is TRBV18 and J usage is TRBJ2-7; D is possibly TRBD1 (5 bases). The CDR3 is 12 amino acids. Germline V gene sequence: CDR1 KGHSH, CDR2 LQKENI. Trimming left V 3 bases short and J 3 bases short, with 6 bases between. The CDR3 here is CASSPDNYEQYF. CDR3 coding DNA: TGTGCCAGCTCACCGGACAACTACGAGCAGTACTTC.

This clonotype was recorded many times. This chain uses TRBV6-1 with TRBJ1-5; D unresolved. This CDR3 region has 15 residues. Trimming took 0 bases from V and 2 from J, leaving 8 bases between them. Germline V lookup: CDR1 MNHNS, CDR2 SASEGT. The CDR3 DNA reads TGTGCCAGCAGTGAAGCGAGGCAGGGCAATCAGCCCCAGCATTTT. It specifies CASSEARQGNQPQHF.

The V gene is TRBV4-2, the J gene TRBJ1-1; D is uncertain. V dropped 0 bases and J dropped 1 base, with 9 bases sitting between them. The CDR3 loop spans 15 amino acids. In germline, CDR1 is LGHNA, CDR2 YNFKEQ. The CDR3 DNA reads TGTGCCAGCAGCCAAGATCGCCGGGCGAACACTGAAGCTTTCTTT. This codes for CASSQDRRANTEAFF.

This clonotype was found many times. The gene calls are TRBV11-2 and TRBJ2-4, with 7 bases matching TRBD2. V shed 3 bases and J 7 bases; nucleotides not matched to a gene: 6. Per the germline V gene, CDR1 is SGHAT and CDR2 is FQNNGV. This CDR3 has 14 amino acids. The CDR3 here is CASSLGGIGNIQYF. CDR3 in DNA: TGTGCCAGCAGCTTGGGGGGGATAGGGAACATTCAGTACTTC.

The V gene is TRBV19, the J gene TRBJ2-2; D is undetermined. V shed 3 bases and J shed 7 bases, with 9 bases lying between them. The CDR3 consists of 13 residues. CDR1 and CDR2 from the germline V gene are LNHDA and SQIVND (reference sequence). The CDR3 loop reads CASSIWVLGELFF. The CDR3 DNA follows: TGTGCCAGTAGTATTTGGGTGCTCGGGGAGCTGTTTTTT.

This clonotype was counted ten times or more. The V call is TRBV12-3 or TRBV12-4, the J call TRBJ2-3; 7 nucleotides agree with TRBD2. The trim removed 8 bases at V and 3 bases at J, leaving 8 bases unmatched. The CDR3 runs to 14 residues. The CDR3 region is CASPPGGITDTQYF. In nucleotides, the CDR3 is TGTGCCAGCCCCCCCGGGGGGATTACAGATACGCAGTATTTT.

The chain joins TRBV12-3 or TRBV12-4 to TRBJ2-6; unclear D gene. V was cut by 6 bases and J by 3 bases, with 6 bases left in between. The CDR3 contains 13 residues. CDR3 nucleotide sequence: TGTGCCAGCAGCCGTAATGGGGCCAACGTCCTGACTTTC. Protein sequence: CASSRNGANVLTF.

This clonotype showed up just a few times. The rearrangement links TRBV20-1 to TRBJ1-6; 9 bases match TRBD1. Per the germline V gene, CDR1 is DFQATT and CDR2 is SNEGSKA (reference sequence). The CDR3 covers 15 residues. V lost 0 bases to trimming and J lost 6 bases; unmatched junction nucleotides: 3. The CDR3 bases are TGCAGTGCTAGAGATTGGGGACAGGGTAATTCACCCCTCCACTTT. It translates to CSARDWGQGNSPLHF.

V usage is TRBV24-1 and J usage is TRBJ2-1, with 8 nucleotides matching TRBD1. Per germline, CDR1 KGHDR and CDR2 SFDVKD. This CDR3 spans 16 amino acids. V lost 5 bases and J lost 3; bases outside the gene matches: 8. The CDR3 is CATSGSGGFNYNEQFF. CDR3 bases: TGTGCCACCAGTGGCTCAGGGGGCTTTAACTACAATGAGCAGTTCTTC.

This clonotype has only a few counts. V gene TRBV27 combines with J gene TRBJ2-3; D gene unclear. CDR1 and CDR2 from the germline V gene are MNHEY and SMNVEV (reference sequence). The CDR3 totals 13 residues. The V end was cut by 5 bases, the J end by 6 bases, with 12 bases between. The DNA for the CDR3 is TGTGCCAGCAGTCGGGCAGGAAAGGATACGCAGTATTTT. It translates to CASSRAGKDTQYF.

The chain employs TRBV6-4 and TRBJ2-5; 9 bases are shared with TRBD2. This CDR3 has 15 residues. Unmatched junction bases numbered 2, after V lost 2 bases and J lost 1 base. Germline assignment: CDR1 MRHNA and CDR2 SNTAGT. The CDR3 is CASSDNSGSQETQYF. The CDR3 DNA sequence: TGTGCCAGCAGTGACAATAGCGGGAGCCAAGAGACCCAGTACTTC.

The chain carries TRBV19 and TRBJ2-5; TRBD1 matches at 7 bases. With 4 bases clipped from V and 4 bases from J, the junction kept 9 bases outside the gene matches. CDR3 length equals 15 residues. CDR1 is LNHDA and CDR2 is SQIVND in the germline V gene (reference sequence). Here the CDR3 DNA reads TGTGCCAGTAGTACCACAGGGGTTTTAGGAGAGACCCAGTACTTC. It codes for CASSTTGVLGETQYF.

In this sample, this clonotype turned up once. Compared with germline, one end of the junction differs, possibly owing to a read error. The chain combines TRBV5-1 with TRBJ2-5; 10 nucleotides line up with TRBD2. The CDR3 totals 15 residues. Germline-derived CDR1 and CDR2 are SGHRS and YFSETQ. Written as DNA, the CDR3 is TGCGCCAGCAGCGGCTCCGGGACTAGCGATGAGACCCAGCACTTC. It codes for CASSGSGTSDETQHF.

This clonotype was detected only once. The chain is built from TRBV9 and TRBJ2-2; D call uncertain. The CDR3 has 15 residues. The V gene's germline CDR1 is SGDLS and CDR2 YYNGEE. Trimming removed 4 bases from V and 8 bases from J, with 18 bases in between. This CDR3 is CASSPYTDPTGELFF. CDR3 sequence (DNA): TGTGCCAGCAGCCCGTACACAGATCCGACGGGGGAGCTGTTTTTT.

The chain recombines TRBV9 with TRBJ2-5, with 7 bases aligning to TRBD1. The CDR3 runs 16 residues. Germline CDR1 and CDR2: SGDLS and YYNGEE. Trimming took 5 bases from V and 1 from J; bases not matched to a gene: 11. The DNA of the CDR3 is TGTGCCAGCAGTTCTACAGGACAGGCAAGCCAAGAGACCCAGTACTTC. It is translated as CASSSTGQASQETQYF. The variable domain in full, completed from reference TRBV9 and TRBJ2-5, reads DSGVTQTPKHLITATGQRVTLRCSPRSGDLSVYWYQQSLDQGLQFLIQYYNGEERAKGNILERFSAQQFPDLHSELNLSSLELGDSALYFCASSSTGQASQETQYFGPGTRLLVL.

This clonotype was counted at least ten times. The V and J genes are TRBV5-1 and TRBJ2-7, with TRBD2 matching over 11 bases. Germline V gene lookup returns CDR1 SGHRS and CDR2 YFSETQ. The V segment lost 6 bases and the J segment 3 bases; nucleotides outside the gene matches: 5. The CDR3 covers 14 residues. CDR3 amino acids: CASTGTSGNYEQYF. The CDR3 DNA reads TGCGCCAGCACCGGGACTAGCGGTAACTACGAGCAGTACTTC. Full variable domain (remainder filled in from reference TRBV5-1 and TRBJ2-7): KAGVTQTPRYLIKTRGQQVTLSCSPISGHRSVSWYQQTPGQGLQFLFEYFSETQRNKGNFPGRFSGRQFSNSRSEMNVSTLELGDSALYLCASTGTSGNYEQYFGPGTRLTVT.

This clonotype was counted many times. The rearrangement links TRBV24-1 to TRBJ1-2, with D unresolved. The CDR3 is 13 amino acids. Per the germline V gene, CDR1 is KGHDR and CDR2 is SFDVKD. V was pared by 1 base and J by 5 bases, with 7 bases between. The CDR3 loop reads CATSDLEGYGYTF. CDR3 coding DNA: TGTGCCACCAGTGATTTAGAAGGGTATGGCTACACCTTC.

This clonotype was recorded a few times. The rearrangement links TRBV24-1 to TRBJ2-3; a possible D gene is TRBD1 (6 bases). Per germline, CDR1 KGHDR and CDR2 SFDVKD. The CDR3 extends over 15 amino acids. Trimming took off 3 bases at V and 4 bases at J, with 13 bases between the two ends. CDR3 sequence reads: CATSDLHRDSDTQYF. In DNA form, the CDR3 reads TGTGCCACCAGTGATCTCCACAGGGATTCAGATACGCAGTATTTT.

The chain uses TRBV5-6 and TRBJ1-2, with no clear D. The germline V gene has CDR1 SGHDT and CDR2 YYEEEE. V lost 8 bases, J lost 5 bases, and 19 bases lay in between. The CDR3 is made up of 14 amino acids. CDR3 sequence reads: CASSSRTTIYGYTF. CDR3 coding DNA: TGTGCCAGTAGTTCCCGGACGACGATATATGGCTACACCTTC.

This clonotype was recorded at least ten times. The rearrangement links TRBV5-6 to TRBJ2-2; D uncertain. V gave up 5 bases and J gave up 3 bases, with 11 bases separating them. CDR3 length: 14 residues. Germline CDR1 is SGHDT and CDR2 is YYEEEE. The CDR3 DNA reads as TGTGCCAGCAGTCTTGGTCGATACACCGGGGAGCTGTTTTTT. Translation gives CASSLGRYTGELFF.